This TCR beta chain was identified in a study of regulatory T cells in long-lasting Graves disease (dated by TCRdb to about 2021). About the full investigation: To count as having persistent Graves' disease, a patient had to have received antithyroid drug treatment for over 5 years with TSH receptor autoantibodies remaining persistently positive. Peripheral blood TCR sequencing and RNA sequencing compared persistent Graves' disease patients with newly diagnosed Graves' disease patients. A total of 35 or so samples underwent TCR sequencing: about 13 from persistent and around 20 from newly diagnosed Graves' disease patients. The study was conducted in China and was registered as a clinical trial. Antithyroid drugs had been taken for approximately 9.7 years on average by persistent Graves' disease patients in the clinical cohort.

V and J lose 5 bases and 5 bases, and a span of 12 bases separates them. For CDR1 and CDR2, the germline V gene lists SNHLY and FYNNEI. The CDR3 contains 13 residues, cysteine and phenylalanine counted. Only CDR3 DNA remains: 39 bases, in frame from the first base. Here is what the overall study found, with its caveats: The authors acknowledged the small sample size as a limitation that may reduce accuracy. The study examined only peripheral blood because the primary lesion, thyroid tissue, could not be accessed. Sequencing and analysis were limited to the TCR beta chain. Lower TCR Shannon entropy and fewer highly expanded clones were observed in persistent Graves' disease patients than in newly diagnosed patients, which suggested clonal expansion. More public clonotypes were shared among persistent patients (under 3,000) than among newly diagnosed patients (966). TRBV28, TRBJ1-2 and TRBJ2-5 were preferentially used in persistent disease, while TRBV20-1 and TRBJ2-1 were favored in newly diagnosed disease.

For this clonotype: Its antigen target is currently unknown. No base quality values were provided; no much bigger clone lies one nucleotide off.

What this sample's time point label stands for: persistent/refractory GD, antithyroid drugs over 5 years with positive TRAb. RNA was extracted from PBMCs in TRIzol for both TCR sequencing and RNA sequencing. The diagnosis of Graves' disease followed American Thyroid Association guidelines. The patients came from an endocrinology department in Xi'an, China. Each patient gave approximately 8.8 milliliters of peripheral blood, collected in an EDTA anticoagulant tube. Ficoll Paque Plus density gradient separation was used to isolate PBMCs, and no further T cell sorting was performed. An Agilent 2100 Bioanalyzer and agarose gel were used to check RNA quality, and a NanoDrop 2000 was used to measure RNA concentration. Receptor libraries were prepared by multiplex PCR. The sequencer was an Illumina HiSeq 4000. TCR beta libraries were built with iRepertoire HTBI primers and Arm-PCR amplification of CDR3 regions. Gel purification was performed on PCR products prior to sequencing. Per the authors' processing: A total of around 66 TRBV and approximately 15 TRBJ segments were identified across samples and were used for gene usage analysis of CDR3 amino acid clonotypes. COPE and FqMerger were used to merge filtered high-quality paired reads into contigs. BLAST was used to align contigs to IMGT TRBV, TRBD and TRBJ reference genes, with CDR3 defined following IMGT. Any clonotype with a frequency above 0.1% was counted as a highly expanded clone. Shannon entropy served as the measure of repertoire diversity, while the Gini coefficient captured V-J evenness. Public clonotypes were defined as clonotypes shared by more than one individual. TCRdb passed the public sequencing reads through fastp at Q25 and MiXCR, retaining productive beta sequences. Rows matching on CDR3 protein sequence are summarized as one entry with the most common DNA and genes. TCRdb, not the authors, supplied the V and J calls. This sample holds about 470,000 distinct CDR3 sequences; about a fifth were observed only once. Jointly, the top ten make up roughly 7% of the sample.

The input for sequencing was peripheral blood mononuclear cells (PBMCs), taken when the disease was refractory, from a patient treated with antithyroid drugs. The TCR originated in a female donor with Graves disease. The sequence links TRBV2 to TRBJ1-1; the D gene cannot be named for sure. The nucleotide sequence reads TGTGCCAGCAGTTTCATGAGGCAAACTGAAGCTTTCTTT. Its protein product is CASSFMRQTEAFF.